This T cell receptor (beta chain) was found in a study of T cells after yellow fever vaccination. Looking at the study overall: Fractions containing few cells were prepared with SMART-Seq v4 Ultra Low Input. Study results and caveats: It was a weaker secondary response, yet one that peaked faster, at day 5 versus 15. Sorted repertoires could include abundant contaminating clonotypes from bulk cells.

The ends lost 6 bases at V and 8 bases at J; junction bases unmatched: 9. The length of the CDR3 is 13 residues. A 5'RACE template-switching step, the method used to make TCR cDNA, added a universal primer site and UMIs. TCRdb ran MiXCR on the 5' RACE reads and lists one entry per CDR3 protein. The data show some 560,000 distinct CDR3 sequences, with about 17% seen just once and around 15% held by the top ten. In the case of this clonotype: Its antigen is unknown.

The origin of this receptor is a man aged 18 to 30 who received the YFV17D yellow fever vaccine. The V and J genes are TRBV12-3 or TRBV12-4 and TRBJ1-2; 7 bases are a match to TRBD1. The sample consisted of PBMCs, taken 5 to 6 days after the first yellow fever vaccination. The CDR3 loop is CASRRAGGGGYTF. In nucleotides, the CDR3 is TGTGCCAGCAGGAGGGCAGGGGGTGGAGGCTACACCTTC.